Sequencing of this T cell receptor (beta chain) was carried out in a study of cytomegalovirus exposure and HLA in healthy donors. The wider study: Among the 398 genotyped donors, just over 80% were placed in the Caucasian-associated ancestry cluster.

The CDR3 spans 13 residues. Trimming took off 4 bases at V and 9 bases at J, with 13 bases between the two ends. Whole-study results and caveats: Presence/absence analyses rested on an assumption that sequencing depth was roughly uniform across donors.

As regards this clone: Its antigen is not identified. This sample also contains other DNA sequences that code for the same CDR3.

Vbeta (60) and Jbeta (13) primers were used in the PCR. Generated by immunoSEQ multiplex PCR, the TCRdb table keeps only in-frame clones and is missing some. The data contain about 190,000 clones, about four fifths of them singletons. The J gene is TRBJ1-5, the V gene TRBV23-1, with TRBD1 as a possible D gene (5 bases). TRBV23-1 has ORF status, its function being uncertain. Input material: PBMCs. This receptor was taken from a male donor in good health and CMV-seronegative. CDR3 nucleotides: TGCGCCAGCAGTCCCCGCCGGGGGTGGCCCCAGCATTTT. Protein sequence: CASSPRRGWPQHF.